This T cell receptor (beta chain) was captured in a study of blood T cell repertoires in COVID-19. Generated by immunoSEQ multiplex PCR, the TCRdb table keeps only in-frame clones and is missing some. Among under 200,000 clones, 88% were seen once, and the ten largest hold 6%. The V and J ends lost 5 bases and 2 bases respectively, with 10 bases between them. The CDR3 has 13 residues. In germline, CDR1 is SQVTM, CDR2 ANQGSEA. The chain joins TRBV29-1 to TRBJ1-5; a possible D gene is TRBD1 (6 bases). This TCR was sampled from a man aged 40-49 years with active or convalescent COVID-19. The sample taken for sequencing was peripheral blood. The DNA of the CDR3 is TGCAGCGTTCGGGGGGGCCGCAATCAGCCCCAGCATTTT. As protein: CSVRGGRNQPQHF.